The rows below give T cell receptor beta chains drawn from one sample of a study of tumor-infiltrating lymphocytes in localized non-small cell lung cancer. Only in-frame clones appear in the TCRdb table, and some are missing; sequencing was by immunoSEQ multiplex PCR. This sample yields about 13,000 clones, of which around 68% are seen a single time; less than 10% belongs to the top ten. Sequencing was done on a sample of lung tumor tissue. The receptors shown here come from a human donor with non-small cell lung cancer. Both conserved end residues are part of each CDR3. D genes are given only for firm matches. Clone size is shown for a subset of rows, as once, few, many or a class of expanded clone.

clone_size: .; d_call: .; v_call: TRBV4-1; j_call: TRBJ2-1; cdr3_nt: TGCGCCAGCAGCCAAGATCGAACAGGTCGACGGGGCAATGAGCAGTTCTTC; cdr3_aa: CASSQDRTGRRGNEQFF
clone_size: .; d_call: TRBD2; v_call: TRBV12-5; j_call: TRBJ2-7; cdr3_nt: TGTGCTAGTGGTCCCGGTTATCTAGCGGGAGCCGACGAGCAGTACTTC; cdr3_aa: CASGPGYLAGADEQYF
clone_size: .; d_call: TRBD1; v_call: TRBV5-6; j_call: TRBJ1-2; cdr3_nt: TGTGCCAGCAGCTTGCCGGGACAGGGACTAGATGGCTACACCTTC; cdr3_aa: CASSLPGQGLDGYTF
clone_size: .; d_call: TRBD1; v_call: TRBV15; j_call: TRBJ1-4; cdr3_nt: TGTGCCACCAGTGGAGGCAGGGGGGGAGCTAATGAAAAACTGTTTTTT; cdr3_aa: CATSGGRGGANEKLFF
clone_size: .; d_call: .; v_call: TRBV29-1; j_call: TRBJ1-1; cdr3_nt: TGCAACTACGAGGACAGCACTGAAGCTTTCTTT; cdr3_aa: CNYEDSTEAFF
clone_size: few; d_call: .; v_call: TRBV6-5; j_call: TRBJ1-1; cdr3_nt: TGTGCCAGCAGTGAAAGGGGAGAGAACACTGAAGCTTTCTTT; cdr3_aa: CASSERGENTEAFF
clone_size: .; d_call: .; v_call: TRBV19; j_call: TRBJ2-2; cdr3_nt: TGTGCCAGTAGTATCGGGTATGCCCTCACCGGCGGGGAGCTGTTTTTT; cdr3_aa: CASSIGYALTGGELFF
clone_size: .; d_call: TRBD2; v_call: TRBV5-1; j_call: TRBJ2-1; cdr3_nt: TGCGCCAGCAGTCTTAGCGGGACCTACAATGAGCAGTTCTTC; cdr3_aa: CASSLSGTYNEQFF
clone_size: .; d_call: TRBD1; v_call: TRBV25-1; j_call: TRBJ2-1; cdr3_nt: TGTGCCAGCAGTGGACAGGGCGCGAGAGGCAATGAGCAGTTCTTC; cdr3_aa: CASSGQGARGNEQFF
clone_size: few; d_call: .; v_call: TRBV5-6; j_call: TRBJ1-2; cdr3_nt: TGTGCCAGCAGCTTGGGTGGACAGATATTTAACTATGGCTACACCTTC; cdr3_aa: CASSLGGQIFNYGYTF
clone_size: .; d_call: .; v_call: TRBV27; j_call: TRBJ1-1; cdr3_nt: TGTGCCAGCAGAGAGAGGGTTGGATTGGACACTGAAGCTTTCTTT; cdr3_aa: CASRERVGLDTEAFF
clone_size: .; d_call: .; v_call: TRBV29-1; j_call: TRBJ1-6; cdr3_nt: TGCAGCGTTGAAAGTTCGGGGAGAGGTTCACCCCTCCACTTT; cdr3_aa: CSVESSGRGSPLHF
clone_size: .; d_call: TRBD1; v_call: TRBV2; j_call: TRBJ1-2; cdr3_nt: TGTGCCAGCACACGACAGGGGGCGATAGGATATGGCTACACCTTC; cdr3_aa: CASTRQGAIGYGYTF
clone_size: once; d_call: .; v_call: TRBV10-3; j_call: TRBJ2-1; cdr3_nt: TGTGCCATCAGTGCCCAGGGCGGCCTCAACAATGAGCAGTTCTTC; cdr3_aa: CAISAQGGLNNEQFF
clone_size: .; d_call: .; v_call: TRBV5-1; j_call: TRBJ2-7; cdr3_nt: TGCGCCAGCAGCTTGGCATCCAGAGATACTTACGAGCAGTACTTC; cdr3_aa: CASSLASRDTYEQYF
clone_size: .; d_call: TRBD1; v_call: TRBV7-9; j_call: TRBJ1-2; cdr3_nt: TGTGCCAGCGGTACCGGGACAGGGGAGTACTATGGCTACACCTTC; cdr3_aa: CASGTGTGEYYGYTF
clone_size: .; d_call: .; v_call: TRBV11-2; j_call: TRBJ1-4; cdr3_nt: TGTGCCAGCAGCTGGGCGGGGGCGTCAGGGGAAAAACTGTTTTTT; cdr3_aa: CASSWAGASGEKLFF
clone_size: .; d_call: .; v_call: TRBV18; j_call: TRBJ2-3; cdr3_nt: TGTGCCACCCTTTCTAGGGAGTTGAGCACAGATACGCAGTATTTT; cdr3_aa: CATLSRELSTDTQYF
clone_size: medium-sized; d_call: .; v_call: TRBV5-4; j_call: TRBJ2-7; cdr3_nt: TGTGCCAGCAGCTTGGGGCGGGCCTCCTACGAGCAGTACTTC; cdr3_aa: CASSLGRASYEQYF
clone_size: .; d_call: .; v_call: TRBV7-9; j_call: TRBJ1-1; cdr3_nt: TGTGCCACCAAGGGGAGAACGGAAGAAGCTTTCTTT; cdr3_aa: CATKGRTEEAFF
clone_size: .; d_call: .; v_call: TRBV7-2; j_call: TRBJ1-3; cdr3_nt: TGTGCCAGCAGCGCATTGAGCTCTGGAAACACCATATATTTT; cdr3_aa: CASSALSSGNTIYF
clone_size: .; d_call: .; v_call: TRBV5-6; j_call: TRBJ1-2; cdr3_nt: TGTGCCAGCAGCTTAGAATCCGTCTTCTATGGCTACACCTTC; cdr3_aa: CASSLESVFYGYTF
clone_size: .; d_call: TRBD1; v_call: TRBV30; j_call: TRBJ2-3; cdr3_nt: TGTGCCTGGAGTGGGGACAGAGATACGCAGTATTTT; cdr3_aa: CAWSGDRDTQYF
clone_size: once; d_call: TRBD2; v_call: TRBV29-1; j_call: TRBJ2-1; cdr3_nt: TGCAGCGTTGAAGATCCACAGCGGGAGACCTACAATGAGCAGTTCTTC; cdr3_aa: CSVEDPQRETYNEQFF
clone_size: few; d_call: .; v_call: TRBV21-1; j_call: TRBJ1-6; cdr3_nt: TGTGCCAGCATAACCTCTCTGGAAAGGTCCTATAATTCACCCCTCCACTTT; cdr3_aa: CASITSLERSYNSPLHF
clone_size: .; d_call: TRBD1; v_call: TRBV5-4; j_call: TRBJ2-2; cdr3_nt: TGTGCCAGCAGCCGGGGACAGCTGAACACCGGGGAGCTGTTTTTT; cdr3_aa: CASSRGQLNTGELFF
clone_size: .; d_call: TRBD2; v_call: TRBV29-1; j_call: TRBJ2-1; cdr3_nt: TGCAGCGTAATACTAGCGGGCTTCTACAATGAGCAGTTCTTC; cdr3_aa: CSVILAGFYNEQFF
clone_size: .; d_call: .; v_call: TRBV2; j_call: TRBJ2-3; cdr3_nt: TGTGCCAGCGGGGGTTTCACGGGTAAAGATACGCAGTATTTT; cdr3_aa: CASGGFTGKDTQYF
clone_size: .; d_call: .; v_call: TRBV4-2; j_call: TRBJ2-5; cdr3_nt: TGTGCCAGCAGCTCATCAGGGGCAGAGACCCAGTACTTC; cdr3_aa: CASSSSGAETQYF
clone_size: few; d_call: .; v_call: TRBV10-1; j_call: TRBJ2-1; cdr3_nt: TGCGCCAGCAGTGAGGCCGGAGGGCGCGATGAGCAGTTCTTC; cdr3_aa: CASSEAGGRDEQFF
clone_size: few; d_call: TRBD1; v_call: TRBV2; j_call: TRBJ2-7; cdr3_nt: TGTGCCAGCAGTGTGGGACAGGGAATTGTGGAGCAGTACTTC; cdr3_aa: CASSVGQGIVEQYF
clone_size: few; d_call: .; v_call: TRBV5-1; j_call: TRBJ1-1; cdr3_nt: TGCGCCAGCAGAGCTCAGGGAAACACTGAAGCTTTCTTT; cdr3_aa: CASRAQGNTEAFF
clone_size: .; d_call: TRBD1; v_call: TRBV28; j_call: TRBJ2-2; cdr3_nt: TGTGCCCTTCAAGACAGGGGGAGGACCGGGGAGCTGTTTTTT; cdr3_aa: CALQDRGRTGELFF
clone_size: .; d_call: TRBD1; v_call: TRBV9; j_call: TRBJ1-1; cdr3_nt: TGTGCCAGCAGCGTATCTCCGGGACAGAGAAACACTGAAGCTTTCTTT; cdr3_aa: CASSVSPGQRNTEAFF
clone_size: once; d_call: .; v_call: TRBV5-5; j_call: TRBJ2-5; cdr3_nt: TGTGCCAGCAGAACCAACCCAGGGACACGGGGAGAGACCCAGTACTTC; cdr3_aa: CASRTNPGTRGETQYF
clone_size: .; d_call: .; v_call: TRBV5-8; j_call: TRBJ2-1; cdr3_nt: TGTGCCAGCAGCTCGTGGCAGTTCATAACCCGAAACTACAATGAGCAGTTCTTC; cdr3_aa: CASSSWQFITRNYNEQFF
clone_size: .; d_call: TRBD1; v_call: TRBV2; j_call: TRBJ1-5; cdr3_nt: TGTGCCAGCAGCGAGGACAGGGTTGTCAGTCAGCCCCAGCATTTT; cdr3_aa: CASSEDRVVSQPQHF
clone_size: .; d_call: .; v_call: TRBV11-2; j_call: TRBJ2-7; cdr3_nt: TGTGCCAGCAGCTTAGAGGGGACGGTCTACGAGCAGTACTTC; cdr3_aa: CASSLEGTVYEQYF
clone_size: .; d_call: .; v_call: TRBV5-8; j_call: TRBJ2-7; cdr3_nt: TGTGCCAGCAGCTTGGCCGCGGGTCACCCGTACTTC; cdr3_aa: CASSLAAGHPYF
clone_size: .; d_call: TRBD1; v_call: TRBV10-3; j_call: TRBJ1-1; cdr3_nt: TGTGCCATCAAAGGGACAGGGGGCTTTACAAACACTGAAGCTTTCTTT; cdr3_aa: CAIKGTGGFTNTEAFF
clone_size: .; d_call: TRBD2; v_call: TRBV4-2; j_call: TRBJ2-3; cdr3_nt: TGTGCCAGCAGCCAAGAACCCCTAGCGGGGGGTCCAGATACGCAGTATTTT; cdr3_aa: CASSQEPLAGGPDTQYF
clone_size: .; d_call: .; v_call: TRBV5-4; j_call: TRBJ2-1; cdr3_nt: TGTGCCAGCAGCCGAACGGGGGACTCCTACAATGAGCAGTTCTTC; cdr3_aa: CASSRTGDSYNEQFF
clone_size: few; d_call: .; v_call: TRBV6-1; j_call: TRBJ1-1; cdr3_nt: TGTGCCAGCAGATACAGGGTCGCCAACACTGAAGCTTTCTTT; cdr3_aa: CASRYRVANTEAFF
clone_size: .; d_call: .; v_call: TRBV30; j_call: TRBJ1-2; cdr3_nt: TGTGCCTCCTTGGACCTTCCGCGCTACACCTTC; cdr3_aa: CASLDLPRYTF
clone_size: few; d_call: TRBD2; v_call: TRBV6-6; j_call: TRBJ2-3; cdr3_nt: TGTGCCAGCAGTTACGGGGCGGGGGTAAGCACAGATACGCAGTATTTT; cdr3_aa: CASSYGAGVSTDTQYF
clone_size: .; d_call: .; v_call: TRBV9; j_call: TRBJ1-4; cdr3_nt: TGTGCCAGCAGCGCCCGGAGTCTGATTGCAACTAATGAAAAACTGTTTTTT; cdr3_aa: CASSARSLIATNEKLFF
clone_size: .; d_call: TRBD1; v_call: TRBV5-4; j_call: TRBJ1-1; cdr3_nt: TGTGCCAGCAGCGACTCGACAGGGTGGAACACTGAAGCTTTCTTT; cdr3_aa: CASSDSTGWNTEAFF
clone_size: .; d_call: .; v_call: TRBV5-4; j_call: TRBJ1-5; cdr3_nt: TGTGCCAGCAGCTTGGGCATGGGTAGACCTCGGCCCCAGCATTTT; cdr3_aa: CASSLGMGRPRPQHF
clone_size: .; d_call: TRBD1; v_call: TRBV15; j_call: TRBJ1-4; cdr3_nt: TGTGCCACCAGCTTAGGACAGGGGAATGAAAAACTGTTTTTT; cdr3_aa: CATSLGQGNEKLFF
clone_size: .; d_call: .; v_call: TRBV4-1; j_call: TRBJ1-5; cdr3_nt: TGCGCCAGCAGCCAAGATGGGGTACAGCCCCAGCATTTT; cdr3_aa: CASSQDGVQPQHF
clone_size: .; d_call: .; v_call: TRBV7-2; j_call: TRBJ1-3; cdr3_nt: TGTGCCAGTCAAACTCAAATGGCCCTCTCTGGAAACACCATATATTTT; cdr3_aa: CASQTQMALSGNTIYF
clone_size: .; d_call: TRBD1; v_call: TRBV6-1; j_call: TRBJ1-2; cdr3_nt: TGTGCCAGCAGTGCCCGACAGGGCTACTATGGCTACACCTTC; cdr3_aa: CASSARQGYYGYTF